One and the same sample provided the 20 T cell receptor beta chains below, sequenced in a study of patients and donors after allogeneic stem cell transplantation. TCRdb fed the RT-PCR reads into MiXCR, producing one record per CDR3 protein. The sample has about 90,000 distinct CDR3 sequences, roughly 52% seen once. The sample consisted of blood, either unsorted or a sorted T cell fraction (not recorded which). The receptor source for this set is a human donor who was either an allogeneic HSCT recipient or a stem cell or donor lymphocyte infusion donor (not recorded which). It is not recorded whose cells these are; they may come from a transplant donor.

A few counts support this clonotype. The chain links TRBV12-3 or TRBV12-4 to TRBJ2-7; D gene unclear. Deletions cut 1 base from V and 1 base from J, with 5 bases between. The CDR3 has 13 residues. The CDR3: CASSLGLSYEQYF. CDR3 bases: TGTGCCAGCAGTTTAGGACTGTCCTACGAGCAGTACTTC.

The chain carries TRBV9 and TRBJ2-5, with 8 bases fitting TRBD2. The CDR3 sequence is 14 residues long. V lost 4 bases and J lost 2; bases outside the gene matches: 4. Germline-derived CDR1 and CDR2 are SGDLS and YYNGEE. The CDR3 bases are TGTGCCAGCAGCCCTAGCGGGCTACAAGAGACCCAGTACTTC. Translated: CASSPSGLQETQYF.

This clonotype was counted between two and nine times. The chain carries TRBV6-2 or TRBV6-3 and TRBJ1-2; 7 positions match TRBD1. The germline CDR1 and CDR2 sequences are MNHEY and SVGEGT. CDR3 length: 13 residues. Trimming at V came to 5 bases and at J to 3 bases, leaving 3 bases not matched to a gene. CDR3 protein: CASSRQGDYGYTF. The CDR3 DNA reads as TGTGCCAGCAGTCGGCAGGGGGACTATGGCTACACCTTC.

J is TRBJ2-5 and V is TRBV6-5; no reliable D call. The ends were cut back, 0 bases at V and 5 bases at J, with 19 bases in the middle. The germline gives CDR1 MNHEY, CDR2 SVGAGI. The length of the CDR3 is 17 residues. CDR3 bases: TGTGCCAGCAGTTACTCCTACCTCCGACTCCCCGGGGAGACCCAGTACTTC. This codes for CASSYSYLRLPGETQYF.

In this sample, this clonotype turned up a few times. The chain uses TRBV14 and TRBJ1-1, with a possible D match to TRBD1 (5 bases). The CDR3 covers 13 residues. CDR1 is SGHDN, CDR2 FVKESK, per germline. Trimming cost V 6 bases and J 1 base, with 9 bases left between them. In DNA, the CDR3 is TGTGCCAGCAGGCGGGACGGGAACACTGAAGCTTTCTTT. It encodes CASRRDGNTEAFF.

This clonotype was found a few times. This chain joins TRBV5-6 and TRBJ1-6, with no clear D. Trimming pared 1 base from V and 1 base from J, leaving 9 bases between. Germline V lookup: CDR1 SGHDT, CDR2 YYEEEE. The CDR3 runs to 16 residues. The CDR3 sequence is CASSLRSFSYNSPLHF. DNA for the CDR3: TGTGCCAGCAGCTTGAGGAGCTTTTCCTATAATTCACCCCTCCACTTT.

This chain links TRBV11-2 with TRBJ1-6; D perhaps matches TRBD1 (5 bases). Germline assignment: CDR1 SGHAT and CDR2 FQNNGV. The CDR3 runs to 14 residues. The V and J ends lost 5 bases and 10 bases respectively, with 15 bases between them. The CDR3 protein is CASSPREGRSPLHF. In nucleotides, the CDR3 is TGTGCCAGCAGCCCGCGAGAGGGGCGGTCACCCCTCCACTTT.

This chain uses TRBV4-3 with TRBJ1-2, with D tentatively TRBD1 (5 bases). Trimming stripped 0 bases from V and 3 bases from J, with 11 bases between. The CDR3 loop spans 15 amino acids. Germline loops: CDR1 LGHNA, CDR2 YSLEER. CDR3 sequence: CASSQDRGEHYGYTF. CDR3 bases: TGCGCCAGCAGCCAAGATCGGGGGGAACACTATGGCTACACCTTC.

This clonotype was picked up a small number of times. The J gene is TRBJ1-1, the V gene TRBV20-1; D is unresolved. Germline V lookup: CDR1 DFQATT, CDR2 SNEGSKA (reference sequence). The CDR3 loop spans 14 amino acids. Deletions cut 1 base from V and 0 bases from J, with 9 bases between. CDR3 DNA sequence: TGCAGTGCTAGAGTATTAGGGATGAACACTGAAGCTTTCTTT. Its protein product is CSARVLGMNTEAFF.

The genes are TRBV4-2 and TRBJ2-2; D uncertain. Germline V lookup: CDR1 LGHNA, CDR2 YNFKEQ. V was trimmed by 0 bases and J by 1 base, leaving 12 bases between them. The CDR3 covers 17 residues. The CDR3 here is CASSQEVVRRNTGELFF. CDR3 bases: TGTGCCAGCAGCCAAGAGGTGGTCAGGAGGAACACCGGGGAGCTGTTTTTT.

This chain connects TRBV4-3 to TRBJ2-1; 11 bases are shared with TRBD2. Germline CDR1 and CDR2: LGHNA and YSLEER. The CDR3 runs to 16 residues. After removal of 3 bases from V and 8 bases from J, the junction contained 9 bases not matched to a gene. CDR3 bases: TGCGCCAGCAGCCATGAATTAGCGGGAGGGCCGGATGAGCAGTTCTTC. Translated, it gives CASSHELAGGPDEQFF.

The chain employs TRBV5-6 and TRBJ1-2; D ambiguous. V shed 1 base and J shed 5 bases, with 6 bases lying between them. The length of the CDR3 is 12 residues. Germline assignment: CDR1 SGHDT and CDR2 YYEEEE. The CDR3 sequence: CASSLSQYGYTF. For the CDR3, the DNA is TGTGCCAGCAGCTTGTCCCAGTATGGCTACACCTTC.

This rearrangement joins TRBV20-1 to TRBJ1-5; 8 bases agree with TRBD1. Germline values: CDR1 DFQATT, CDR2 SNEGSKA (reference sequence). The CDR3 length is 14 residues. With V trimmed by 3 bases and J by 0 bases, 1 base remained unmatched. CDR3 protein: CSARDRVSNQPQHF. The CDR3 DNA reads as TGCAGTGCTAGGGACAGGGTTAGCAATCAGCCCCAGCATTTT.

CDR3 bases: TGTGCCAGCAGCGCCGAACAGGGGGCGTTCGGAGGCTACACCTTC. Protein: CASSAEQGAFGGYTF. This chain links TRBV9 with TRBJ1-2; 9 bases line up with TRBD1. Germline V lookup: CDR1 SGDLS, CDR2 YYNGEE. The CDR3 runs to 15 residues. The ends lost 3 bases at V and 8 bases at J; junction bases unmatched: 11.

The chain recombines TRBV20-1 with TRBJ1-1, with 7 bases identical to TRBD1. Unmatched junction bases numbered 1, after V lost 5 bases and J lost 1 base. Germline values: CDR1 DFQATT, CDR2 SNEGSKA (reference sequence). The CDR3 loop spans 12 amino acids. The chain's CDR3 is CSARQGNTEAFF. CDR3 nucleotides: TGCAGTGCTCGACAGGGGAACACTGAAGCTTTCTTT.

This chain joins TRBV20-1 and TRBJ2-1; TRBD2 matches 8 bases. CDR1 and CDR2 from the germline V gene are DFQATT and SNEGSKA (reference sequence). The CDR3 runs to 17 residues. V was clipped by 5 bases and J by 5 bases; unmatched bases: 17. The CDR3 reads CSAEPPSGSGTHNEQFF. In DNA form, the CDR3 reads TGCAGTGCTGAGCCCCCTAGTGGTAGCGGGACCCACAATGAGCAGTTCTTC.

With respect to this clonotype: An end of the junction differs from the germline gene, which may be a read error. The V gene is TRBV20-1, the J gene TRBJ2-1, with TRBD1 matching over 11 bases. Germline CDR1 reads DFQATT; CDR2 reads SNEGSKA (reference sequence). The CDR3 consists of 15 residues. The CDR3 nucleotides read TGCAGTGCTAGGTGGGGACAGGGGGTATACAATGAGCTGTTCTTC. Translation gives CSARWGQGVYNELFF.

This chain links TRBV6-5 with TRBJ1-1; 7 bases align to TRBD1. The V gene's germline CDR1 is MNHEY and CDR2 SVGAGI. This CDR3 region has 13 residues. Germline trimming cut 4 bases from V and 6 bases from J; bases unmatched to any gene: 5. CDR3 protein: CASSFTGVAEAFF. As DNA, the CDR3 is TGTGCCAGCAGTTTCACAGGGGTGGCTGAAGCTTTCTTT.

In its sample, this clonotype was seen a few times. The V and J genes are TRBV3-1 and TRBJ1-5; D possibly corresponds to TRBD1 (6 bases). This CDR3 has 14 amino acids. The V end was cut by 1 base, the J end by 7 bases, with 11 bases between. Looked up from germline, CDR1 is LGHDT and CDR2 is YNNKEL (reference sequence). CDR3 nucleotides: TGTGCCAGCAGCCAAGGCAGGGGTGGCCAGCCCCAGCATTTT. Translating it yields CASSQGRGGQPQHF.

The chain couples TRBV29-1 to TRBJ1-1, with a weak D call TRBD1 (5 bases). Germline V CDR1 and CDR2: SQVTM, ANQGSEA. Trimming removed 4 bases at V and 4 bases at J, with 10 bases between. CDR3 length equals 12 residues. The CDR3 bases are TGCAGCGTTGTACAGGTAGCCACTGAAGCTTTCTTT. This codes for CSVVQVATEAFF.